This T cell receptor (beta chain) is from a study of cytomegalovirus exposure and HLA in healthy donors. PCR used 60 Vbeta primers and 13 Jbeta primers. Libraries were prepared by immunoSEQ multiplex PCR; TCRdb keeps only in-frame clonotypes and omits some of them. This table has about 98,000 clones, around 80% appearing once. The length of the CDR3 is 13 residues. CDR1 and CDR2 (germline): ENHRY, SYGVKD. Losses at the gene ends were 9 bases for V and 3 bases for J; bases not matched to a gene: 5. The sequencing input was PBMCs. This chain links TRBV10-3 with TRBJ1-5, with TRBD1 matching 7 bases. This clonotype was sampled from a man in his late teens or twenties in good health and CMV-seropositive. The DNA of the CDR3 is TGTGCCATTACCCAGGGGGTCAATCAGCCCCAGCATTTT. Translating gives CAITQGVNQPQHF.